Below, 23 T cell receptor beta chains from the same sample are listed, as sequenced in a study of T cell changes during pregnancy in multiple sclerosis. TCRdb's copy holds only in-frame clones and misses some; the assay was immunoSEQ multiplex PCR. Here the sample spans about 24,000 clones, about 88% being singletons. Specimen: CD4+ T cells from peripheral blood mononuclear cells, collected in the second trimester of pregnancy. The receptors derive from a female donor in good health, enrolled as a control in a pregnancy study.

V gene TRBV25-1 combines with J gene TRBJ2-1; 8 nucleotides agree with TRBD2. Losses at the gene ends were 8 bases for V and 0 bases for J; bases not matched to a gene: 6. Germline V CDR1 and CDR2: MGHDK, SYGVNS. The CDR3 sequence is 15 residues long. The CDR3 bases are TGTGCCAGCCGACCTCTAGCGGGCTCCTACAATGAGCAGTTCTTC. This sequence encodes CASRPLAGSYNEQFF.

CDR3 DNA sequence: TGTGCCAGCAGTTTGTGGGGGCATCAAGAAAAACTGTTTTTT. It encodes CASSLWGHQEKLFF. The chain is built from TRBV28 and TRBJ1-4; a possible D gene is TRBD1 (6 bases). Trimming took 3 bases from V and 8 from J, leaving 13 bases between them. Germline values: CDR1 MDHEN, CDR2 SYDVKM. The CDR3 consists of 14 residues.

The rearrangement links TRBV4-2 to TRBJ2-5; 7 bases fit TRBD2. V shed 6 bases and J 13 bases; nucleotides not matched to a gene: 5. This CDR3 is built from 10 residues. Germline-derived CDR1 and CDR2 are LGHNA and YNFKEQ. CDR3 amino acids: CASRGLPPYF. The CDR3 nucleotides read TGTGCCAGCAGGGGACTACCTCCGTACTTC.

The chain couples TRBV6-5 to TRBJ1-1; TRBD1 might be the D (5 bases). CDR3 length equals 13 residues. CDR1 is MNHEY, CDR2 SVGAGI, per germline. V lost 7 bases and J 6 bases, leaving 15 bases between the germline ends. The CDR3 DNA follows: TGTGCCAGCATGCCCCCAATGGGGCCTGAAGCTTTCTTT. This translates into CASMPPMGPEAFF.

This clone appeared once. The V and J genes are TRBV28 and TRBJ2-7, with 9 bases aligning to TRBD2. The CDR3 extends over 14 amino acids. With 5 bases clipped from V and 7 bases from J, the junction kept 9 bases outside the gene matches. The V gene's germline CDR1 is MDHEN and CDR2 SYDVKM. CDR3 DNA sequence: TGTGCCAGCAGTAACGCGGGAGGGGTGGGGGAGCAGTACTTC. Its protein product is CASSNAGGVGEQYF. Based on the CDR3 plus reference TRBV28 and TRBJ2-7, the full variable domain is DVKVTQSSRYLVKRTGEKVFLECVQDMDHENMFWYRQDPGLGLRLIYFSYDVKMKEKGDIPEGYSVSREKKERFSLILESASTNQTSMYLCASSNAGGVGEQYFGPGTRLTVT.

The chain combines TRBV27 with TRBJ2-7; D possibly corresponds to TRBD2 (6 bases). Trimming left V 2 bases short and J 7 bases short, with 15 bases between. CDR1 MNHEY and CDR2 SMNVEV come from the germline V gene (reference sequence). The length of the CDR3 is 14 residues. CDR3 residues: CASSLPLGLWEQYF. The CDR3 DNA sequence: TGTGCCAGCAGTTTACCACTGGGACTTTGGGAGCAGTACTTC.

The J gene is TRBJ2-7, the V gene TRBV6-1, with 12 bases aligning to TRBD2. This CDR3 contains 16 residues. V gave up 0 bases and J gave up 2 bases; unmatched junction bases: 2. Per the germline V gene, CDR1 is MNHNS and CDR2 is SASEGT. The CDR3 DNA sequence: TGTGCCAGCAGTGAAGCTCTAGCGGGAGGGCCCTACGAGCAGTACTTC. This gives the protein CASSEALAGGPYEQYF.

V is TRBV19 and J is TRBJ1-1; 7 bases align to TRBD1. Trimming at V came to 5 bases and at J to 2 bases, leaving 2 bases not matched to a gene. This CDR3 has 13 residues. The germline CDR1 and CDR2 sequences are LNHDA and SQIVND (reference sequence). CDR3 nucleotide sequence: TGTGCCAGTAGTGGACAGGTTAACACTGAAGCTTTCTTT. It translates to CASSGQVNTEAFF.

The J gene is TRBJ1-4, the V gene TRBV10-3; 10 positions match TRBD1. This CDR3 contains 15 residues. CDR1 and CDR2 from the germline V gene are ENHRY and SYGVKD. Trimming at V came to 4 bases and at J to 7 bases, leaving 6 bases not matched to a gene. In DNA, the CDR3 is TGTGCCATCAGTGGAGGGACAGGGGAAGCTGAAAAACTGTTTTTT. It specifies CAISGGTGEAEKLFF.

The V call is TRBV30, the J call TRBJ2-3; TRBD1 matches at 7 bases. The trim removed 5 bases at V and 1 base at J, leaving 6 bases unmatched. The germline CDR1 and CDR2 sequences are GTSNPN and SVGIG (reference sequence). The CDR3 length is 14 residues. CDR3 sequence: CAWHYRGGTDTQYF. As DNA, the CDR3 is TGTGCCTGGCACTACAGGGGCGGCACAGATACGCAGTATTTT.

The chain recombines TRBV7-9 with TRBJ2-7; 11 bases align to TRBD2. Germline-derived CDR1 and CDR2 are SEHNR and FQNEAQ (reference sequence). This CDR3 has 17 residues. V trimming: 1 base; J trimming: 3 bases; junction bases outside the gene matches: 8. CDR3 loop: CASSLVPGTSGLYEQYF. The CDR3 coding sequence is TGTGCCAGCAGCTTAGTCCCCGGGACTAGCGGCCTCTACGAGCAGTACTTC. The whole variable domain, remainder taken from reference TRBV7-9 and TRBJ2-7, is DTGVSQNPRHKITKRGQNVTFRCDPISEHNRLYWYRQTLGQGPEFLTYFQNEAQLEKSRLLSDRFSAERPKGSFSTLEIQRTEQGDSAMYLCASSLVPGTSGLYEQYFGPGTRLTVT.

This clone was detected a few times. The V gene is TRBV19, the J gene TRBJ1-5; unclear D gene. The V and J ends lost 10 bases and 1 base respectively, with 17 bases between them. The CDR3 sequence is 15 residues long. Germline V CDR1 and CDR2: LNHDA, SQIVND (reference sequence). The CDR3 here is CATLPGSGSNQPQHF. CDR3 DNA: TGTGCCACCCTTCCTGGTTCCGGGAGCAATCAGCCCCAGCATTTT.

This clone was recorded only once. The chain recombines TRBV9 with TRBJ2-6; the match to TRBD1 covers 9 bases. The CDR3 runs 15 residues. Germline values: CDR1 SGDLS, CDR2 YYNGEE. The ends lost 3 bases at V and 2 bases at J; junction bases unmatched: 0. The CDR3 here is CASSGTGAGANVLTF. CDR3 sequence (DNA): TGTGCCAGCAGCGGGACAGGGGCTGGGGCCAACGTCCTGACTTTC.

The chain has TRBV28 and TRBJ2-5, with D perhaps TRBD2 (5 bases). Germline-derived CDR1 and CDR2 are MDHEN and SYDVKM. The CDR3 is 11 amino acids. With 5 bases removed from V and 7 bases from J, the gap between germline ends came to 8 bases. CDR3 residues: CASSNRGTQYF. The CDR3 region has the DNA TGTGCCAGCAGTAACCGGGGGACCCAGTACTTC.

The rearrangement uses TRBV28 and TRBJ2-3; 9 bases line up with TRBD2. In germline, CDR1 is MDHEN, CDR2 SYDVKM. Trimming cost V 4 bases and J 0 bases; bases outside gene matches: 2. The CDR3 covers 15 residues. This CDR3 reads CASSSLAGSTDTQYF. CDR3 DNA sequence: TGTGCCAGCAGTTCACTAGCGGGTAGCACAGATACGCAGTATTTT.

This clone was recorded once. The rearrangement joins TRBV21-1 to TRBJ2-5; TRBD1 is the table's D call and was not checked against the DNA. TRBV21-1 is listed as a pseudogene. The CDR3 has 16 amino acids. The CDR3 protein is CASSKPGQGLEETQYF. Written as DNA, the CDR3 is TGTGCCAGCAGCAAGCCGGGACAGGGATTAGAAGAGACCCAGTACTTC.

DNA of the CDR3: TGTGCCAGTAACGAGGACAGGGTGTCTACGAACACTGAAGCTTTCTTT. Protein sequence: CASNEDRVSTNTEAFF. The chain has TRBV19 and TRBJ1-1; 8 bases line up with TRBD1. The germline gives CDR1 LNHDA, CDR2 SQIVND (reference sequence). The ends lost 7 bases at V and 1 base at J; junction bases unmatched: 11. The CDR3 contains 16 residues. Using reference TRBV19 and TRBJ1-1 for the parts outside the CDR3, the full variable domain is DGGITQSPKYLFRKEGQNVTLSCEQNLNHDAMYWYRQDPGQGLRLIYYSQIVNDFQKGDIAEGYSVSREKKESFPLTVTSAQKNPTAFYLCASNEDRVSTNTEAFFGQGTRLTVV.

The chain uses TRBV19 and TRBJ2-7; tentative D call: TRBD2 (7 bases). CDR3 length: 14 amino acids. Germline V gives CDR1 LNHDA, CDR2 SQIVND (reference sequence). V was trimmed by 5 bases and J by 0 bases, leaving 11 bases between them. DNA of the CDR3: TGTGCCAGTAGTTCCCGGGGGGCCTCCTACGAGCAGTACTTC. It is translated as CASSSRGASYEQYF.

J is TRBJ1-1 and V is TRBV27, with 10 bases aligning to TRBD1. This CDR3 region has 16 residues. The ends lost 5 bases at V and 2 bases at J; junction bases unmatched: 8. Germline lookup yields CDR1 MNHEY and CDR2 SMNVEV (reference sequence). This chain's CDR3 is CASSPGTGVINTEAFF. Written as DNA, the CDR3 is TGTGCCAGCAGTCCCGGGACAGGGGTGATTAACACTGAAGCTTTCTTT.

The V gene is TRBV6-5, the J gene TRBJ1-5; D call uncertain. V dropped 6 bases and J dropped 5 bases, with 11 bases sitting between them. Germline V gene data show CDR1 as MNHEY and CDR2 as SVGAGI. This CDR3 region has 13 residues. The CDR3 bases are TGTGCCAGCAGCAGAAGGAGGGATCAGCCCCAGCATTTT. This codes for CASSRRRDQPQHF.

The chain joins TRBV2 to TRBJ1-5, with D uncertain. CDR1 and CDR2 from the germline V gene are SNHLY and FYNNEI. The CDR3 length is 14 residues. V lost 0 bases and J lost 5, with 8 bases in between. The CDR3 nucleotides read TGTGCCAGCAGTGAAGCGGGAGGGTATCAGCCCCAGCATTTT. Encoded protein: CASSEAGGYQPQHF.

The sample holds a few counts of this clone. The gene calls are TRBV5-6 and TRBJ1-6; 9 bases are a match to TRBD1. The germline gives CDR1 SGHDT, CDR2 YYEEEE. With V trimmed by 4 bases and J by 8 bases, 7 bases remained unmatched. The length of the CDR3 is 15 residues. As DNA, the CDR3 is TGTGCCAGCAGCCTATGGGACAGGGATTATTCACCCCTCCACTTT. Translated, it gives CASSLWDRDYSPLHF.

The rearrangement uses TRBV5-8 and TRBJ1-5; tentatively, D is TRBD1 (5 bases). V was cut by 0 bases and J by 6 bases, with 7 bases left in between. The CDR3 extends over 13 amino acids. Germline loops: CDR1 SGHTS, CDR2 YDEGEE. The CDR3 here is CASSLDGGQPQHF. In DNA form, the CDR3 reads TGTGCCAGCAGCTTGGACGGGGGTCAGCCCCAGCATTTT. The full variable domain, completed using reference TRBV5-8 and TRBJ1-5, is EAGVTQSPTHLIKTRGQQATLRCSPISGHTSVYWYQQALGLGLQFLLWYDEGEERNRGNFPPRFSGRQFPNYSSELNVNALELEDSALYLCASSLDGGQPQHFGDGTRLSIL.